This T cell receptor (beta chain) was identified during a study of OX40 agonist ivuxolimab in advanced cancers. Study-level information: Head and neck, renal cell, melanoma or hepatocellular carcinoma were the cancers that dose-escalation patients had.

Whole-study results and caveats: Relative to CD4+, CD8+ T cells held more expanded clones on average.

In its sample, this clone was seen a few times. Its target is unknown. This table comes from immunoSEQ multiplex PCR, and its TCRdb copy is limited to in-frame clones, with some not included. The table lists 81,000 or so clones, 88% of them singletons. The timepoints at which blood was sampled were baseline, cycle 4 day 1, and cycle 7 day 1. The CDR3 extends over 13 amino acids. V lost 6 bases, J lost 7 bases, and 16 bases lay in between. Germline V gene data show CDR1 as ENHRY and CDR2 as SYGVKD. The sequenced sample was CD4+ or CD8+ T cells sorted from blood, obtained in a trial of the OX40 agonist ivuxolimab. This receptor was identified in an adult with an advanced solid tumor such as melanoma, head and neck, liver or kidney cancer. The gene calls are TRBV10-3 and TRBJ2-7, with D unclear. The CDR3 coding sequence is TGTGCCATCAGCCCCGGGCCCCCTAGAGAGCAGTACTTC. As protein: CAISPGPPREQYF.